This TCR beta chain stems from a study of blood T cell repertoires in COVID-19 (TCRdb year 2020). Some background on the complete study: Samples from collaborators originated in the United States, Italy and Spain and spanned both the acute and convalescent phases of COVID-19. The material from the prospective study consisted of cDNA or gDNA derived from T cells, B-cell-depleted T cells, or PBMCs. Deeply sampled blood TCRbeta repertoires from subjects exposed to, actively infected with, or recovered from COVID-19 were included in the dataset. A freely available public database, intended as a resource for researchers studying the immune response to SARS-CoV-2, is where the repertoires were released. Samples were obtained from the ongoing ImmuneRACE study (first 160 participants) and from some 1,200 subjects provided by 6 global collaborators. A de-identified subject ID, COVID-19 status, age in years and sex were almost always included in the sample metadata. Where available, HLA class I and class II types were obtained from metadata supplied by the sample provider rather than from assay-based typing.

Reading the germline V gene (reference sequence) gives CDR1 SGHNT and CDR2 YYREEE. V lost 0 bases and J lost 4 bases, and the count of bases not matched to a germline gene is 9. The CDR3 has 17 amino acids, counting the end cysteine and phenylalanine. This entry keeps only the CDR3 DNA: 51 bases, framed from base 1. The study at large found these results: The quantity of clinical and demographic metadata differed by source and by participant and was supplied without curation.

Enrolling through a virtual design, the prospective study's participants ranged in age from roughly 18 to 95 years and lived across around 25 United States geographic areas. In the prospective study, cohorts were assigned on the basis of participant-reported clinical history obtained from a screening survey and a study questionnaire. Recovered participants in ImmuneRACE Cohort 3 were defined by two consecutive negative NP/OP PCR tests, clearance by a healthcare professional, or resolution of symptoms. Each participant in the prospective study had whole blood, serum and a nasopharyngeal or oropharyngeal swab collected by mobile phlebotomists. Additional blood draws and questionnaires over an approximately 2-month period could optionally be provided by prospective study participants. Prospective study blood samples were shipped either frozen or at room temperature before DNA extraction. Comments on this clone: This receptor's antigen is unknown. No base-level quality is on record; no much larger clone is a single base apart.

The immunoSEQ Assay, a bias-controlled multiplex PCR, was used to amplify TCRbeta CDR3 regions from genomic DNA. Per the authors' processing: The number of nucleated cells in each sample was estimated by amplification of reference gene primers within the assay. To quantify the absolute abundance of each unique TCRbeta CDR3 rearrangement, sequence reads were collapsed and filtered. For each sample, productive Simpson clonality was calculated as the square root of Simpson's diversity index across productive rearrangements. TCRdb carries this immuneACCESS record with in-frame sequences only. Its versions omit some clonotypes, under half of them owing to an unresolved V gene in the studies checked, with the rest unexplained. The V and J calls and clone size were taken over from that table, and D and trimming were inferred from the DNA. The sample yields fewer than 350,000 clones; around 84% were counted once. The ten largest clonotypes hold under 3% of the sample.

This TCR came from a woman in her forties or fifties who had recovered from COVID-19. The V gene is TRBV5-4 and the J gene is TRBJ2-3, and 9 bases in between align with TRBD1. The sequencing sample was made of PBMCs or T cells enriched from blood (not recorded which). In nucleotides, the sequence is TGTGCCAGCAGCTTGGATCTGCCGGGACAGGGAGCAGATACGCAGTATTTT. This encodes CASSLDLPGQGADTQYF.